This T cell receptor (beta chain) was retrieved from a study of T cells in Graves' hyperthyroidism and ophthalmopathy. For this clonotype: What it recognizes is unknown.

Researchers amplified the TCR beta CDR3 regions from RNA transcripts. The HTBI set primed first-round TCR CDR3 RT-PCR. TCRdb re-derived calls from the multiplex PCR reads in MiXCR, one entry per CDR3 protein. Of 490,000 or so distinct CDR3 sequences in the sample, over 45% were seen once. It was uncontrolled infection, other autoimmune disease, pregnancy or lactation that excluded patients. Study results and limitations: Appearing also in blood were most of the thyroid clonotypes expanded above 0.001. Onset of ophthalmopathy came a median around 6.5 months after the model predicted it. A model of 13 V-J features distinguished ophthalmopathy from stable hyperthyroidism.

Germline assignment: CDR1 DFQATT and CDR2 SNEGSKA (reference sequence). V gave up 0 bases and J gave up 6 bases; unmatched junction bases: 12. This CDR3 is built from 16 residues. The TCR sequence derives from an adult woman with Graves' disease, either hyperthyroidism or ophthalmopathy (not recorded which). The gene calls are TRBV20-1 and TRBJ1-2, with TRBD1 matching over 8 bases. The sequencing input was peripheral blood or thyroid tissue (not recorded which). The CDR3 sequence is CSARDTAGGGNHGYTF. The CDR3 DNA reads TGCAGTGCTAGAGATACGGCAGGGGGCGGGAACCATGGCTACACCTTC.